These 15 T cell receptor beta chains came from one sample sequenced in a study of OX40 agonist ivuxolimab in advanced cancers. The data were produced by immunoSEQ multiplex PCR, yet TCRdb's version contains in-frame clones alone and is incomplete. This sample carries some 89,000 clones, under 90% of them seen once, and the ten largest clones take under 2%. The source material was CD4+ or CD8+ T cells sorted from blood, sampled in a trial of the OX40 agonist ivuxolimab. The origin of the receptors is an adult with an advanced solid tumor such as melanoma, head and neck, liver or kidney cancer.

The rearrangement links TRBV7-7 to TRBJ2-5, with D unresolved. CDR1 is SSHAT and CDR2 is FNYEAQ in the germline V gene (reference sequence). The CDR3 loop spans 14 amino acids. The V and J ends lost 1 base and 1 base respectively, with 7 bases between them. The CDR3 spells CASSLGALQETQYF. The CDR3 nucleotides read TGTGCCAGCAGCTTAGGGGCGCTCCAAGAGACCCAGTACTTC.

This chain connects TRBV21-1 to TRBJ2-5; the DNA was not used to check the table's D call, TRBD2. TRBV21-1 is marked as a pseudogene. The CDR3 spans 14 residues. The CDR3 reads CASSKSGGGETQYF. The CDR3 DNA is TGTGCCAGCAGCAAGAGCGGGGGAGGAGAGACCCAGTACTTC.

J is TRBJ2-1 and V is TRBV7-2; maybe TRBD2 (5 bases). Germline CDR1 SGHTA, CDR2 FQGNSA. Trimming removed 3 bases from V and 8 bases from J, with 20 bases in between. The CDR3 covers 16 residues. For the CDR3, the DNA is TGTGCCAGCAGCTTTTTCGGGGTGACTGCCTGGGATGAGCAGTTCTTC. This gives the protein CASSFFGVTAWDEQFF.

This chain uses TRBV30 with TRBJ1-5; D unclear. CDR3 length: 15 amino acids. Germline V CDR1 and CDR2: GTSNPN, SVGIG (reference sequence). V was clipped by 5 bases and J by 2 bases, with 16 bases between them. The CDR3 protein is CAWDSSGLGNQPQHF. The DNA for the CDR3 is TGTGCCTGGGACTCGTCGGGGTTAGGCAATCAGCCCCAGCATTTT.

The chain combines TRBV7-3 with TRBJ2-1; 11 bases agree with TRBD2. J lost 1 base, V lost 1 base, and 6 bases had no gene match. Germline V CDR1 and CDR2: SGHTA, FQGTGA. The CDR3 length is 18 residues. For the CDR3, the DNA is TGTGCCAGCAGCTTAAGAGCTAGCGGGGGGCGTTCCTACAATGAGCAGTTCTTC. Its protein is CASSLRASGGRSYNEQFF.

The chain carries TRBV2 and TRBJ1-2; D gene uncertain. V was cut by 8 bases and J by 0 bases, with 13 bases left in between. The CDR3 consists of 14 residues. The V gene's germline CDR1 is SNHLY and CDR2 FYNNEI. The CDR3 DNA reads TGTGCCAGCGGCCGGGGAGGGCCTAACTATGGCTACACCTTC. Protein sequence: CASGRGGPNYGYTF. Full variable domain (missing parts from reference TRBV2 and TRBJ1-2): EPEVTQTPSHQVTQMGQEVILRCVPISNHLYFYWYRQILGQKVEFLVSFYNNEISEKSEIFDDQFSVERPDGSNFTLKIRSTKLEDSAMYFCASGRGGPNYGYTFGSGTRLTVV.

This rearrangement joins TRBV5-6 to TRBJ2-3; 8 bases are shared with TRBD1. The V gene's germline CDR1 is SGHDT and CDR2 YYEEEE. The CDR3 has 13 amino acids. V gave up 3 bases and J gave up 5 bases; unmatched junction bases: 2. CDR3 in DNA: TGTGCCAGCAGCTCGACAGGGGTAGATACGCAGTATTTT. Amino acids: CASSSTGVDTQYF.

This chain uses TRBV4-3 with TRBJ2-4; D remains unclear. Per germline, CDR1 LGHNA and CDR2 YSLEER. With 0 bases removed from V and 2 bases from J, the gap between germline ends came to 11 bases. This CDR3 spans 16 amino acids. The CDR3 coding sequence is TGCGCCAGCAGCCAAGATCATAGGGCTCCCAAAAACATTCAGTACTTC. The encoded protein is CASSQDHRAPKNIQYF.

The rearrangement joins TRBV19 to TRBJ1-4; D unclear. Trimming cost V 1 base and J 14 bases, with 14 bases left between them. The CDR3 is 13 amino acids. The germline gives CDR1 LNHDA, CDR2 SQIVND (reference sequence). In DNA form, the CDR3 reads TGTGCCAGTAGTATAGGACACTCCACCGACCTGTTTTTT. Amino acids: CASSIGHSTDLFF.

The chain employs TRBV6-1 and TRBJ2-1, with D possibly matching TRBD1 (6 bases). The length of the CDR3 is 13 residues. Germline-derived CDR1 and CDR2 are MNHNS and SASEGT. V was trimmed by 4 bases and J by 8 bases, leaving 12 bases between them. In DNA, the CDR3 is TGTGCCAGCAGTGGGGACAACGGCGATGAGCAGTTCTTC. Protein: CASSGDNGDEQFF.

This chain uses TRBV28 with TRBJ1-2, with a weak D call TRBD1 (5 bases). Trimming removed 4 bases at V and 2 bases at J, with 8 bases between. CDR1 and CDR2 (germline): MDHEN, SYDVKM. There are 13 residues in the CDR3. CDR3 nucleotides: TGTGCCAGCAGTTCAGGACACAACTATGGCTACACCTTC. Translation gives CASSSGHNYGYTF.

As for this clone: Other DNA sequences in this specimen translate into the identical CDR3. V is TRBV19 and J is TRBJ1-1, with D maybe TRBD1 (6 bases). Per the germline V gene, CDR1 is LNHDA and CDR2 is SQIVND (reference sequence). This CDR3 has 14 amino acids. V lost 3 bases and J 4 bases, leaving 12 bases between the germline ends. The CDR3 sequence: CASSIGGGGTEAFF. The CDR3 DNA is TGTGCCAGTAGTATTGGTGGAGGGGGCACTGAAGCTTTCTTT.

V gene TRBV5-6 combines with J gene TRBJ1-3, with a weak D call TRBD1 (6 bases). The germline V and J ends were trimmed by 4 bases and 0 bases, with 11 bases remaining between them. The CDR3 covers 15 residues. Germline-derived CDR1 and CDR2 are SGHDT and YYEEEE. The CDR3 bases are TGTGCCAGCAGCCCTGGGACACCCTCTGGAAACACCATATATTTT. Encoded protein: CASSPGTPSGNTIYF.

Here the CDR3 reads CASGRATIGYTF. The CDR3 DNA sequence: TGTGCCAGCGGGCGAGCTACTATCGGCTACACCTTC. The chain employs TRBV6-1 and TRBJ1-2; D remains unclear. The V end lost 8 bases, the J end lost 8 bases, and 15 bases lay between the germline ends. The CDR3 consists of 12 residues. Germline V gene lookup returns CDR1 MNHNS and CDR2 SASEGT.

The chain joins TRBV4-1 to TRBJ2-6; D might be TRBD1 (6 bases). The V gene lost 3 bases and the J gene lost 2 bases, with 14 bases spanning the gap. Germline V lookup: CDR1 MGHRA, CDR2 YSYEKL. The CDR3 has 17 residues. CDR3 nucleotide sequence: TGCGCCAGCAGCCACCCAAGGGGGACGACTGGGGCCAACGTCCTGACTTTC. It codes for CASSHPRGTTGANVLTF.